Described below is a single TCR beta chain sequence and its context. Germline V gene lookup returns CDR1 SGDLS and CDR2 YYNGEE. The CDR3 runs to 13 residues. The V gene end was trimmed by 3 bases and the J gene end by 15 bases; junction bases not matched to a gene: 7. This entry comes from a study of blood T cell repertoires in COVID-19. Across the study: In each case, the material was cDNA or gDNA derived from T cells, B-cell-depleted T cells, or PBMCs.

Study processing details: Amplification from reference gene primers served as the basis for estimated nucleated cell counts. TCRdb's table, derived via immunoSEQ multiplex PCR, lists solely in-frame clones and lacks some. The V and J calls and clone size are taken from that table; D and trimming were inferred from the DNA. The sample contains a few hundred thousand clones, around nine tenths of which appear only once. This sequence originates from a man aged 55-75 years who had recovered from COVID-19. The chain is built from TRBV9 and TRBJ2-1; TRBD2 matches 12 bases. The specimen sequenced was peripheral blood. As DNA, the CDR3 is TGTGCCAGCAGCGCAAGACTAGCGGGGGAATCGTTCTTC. Protein product: CASSARLAGESFF.